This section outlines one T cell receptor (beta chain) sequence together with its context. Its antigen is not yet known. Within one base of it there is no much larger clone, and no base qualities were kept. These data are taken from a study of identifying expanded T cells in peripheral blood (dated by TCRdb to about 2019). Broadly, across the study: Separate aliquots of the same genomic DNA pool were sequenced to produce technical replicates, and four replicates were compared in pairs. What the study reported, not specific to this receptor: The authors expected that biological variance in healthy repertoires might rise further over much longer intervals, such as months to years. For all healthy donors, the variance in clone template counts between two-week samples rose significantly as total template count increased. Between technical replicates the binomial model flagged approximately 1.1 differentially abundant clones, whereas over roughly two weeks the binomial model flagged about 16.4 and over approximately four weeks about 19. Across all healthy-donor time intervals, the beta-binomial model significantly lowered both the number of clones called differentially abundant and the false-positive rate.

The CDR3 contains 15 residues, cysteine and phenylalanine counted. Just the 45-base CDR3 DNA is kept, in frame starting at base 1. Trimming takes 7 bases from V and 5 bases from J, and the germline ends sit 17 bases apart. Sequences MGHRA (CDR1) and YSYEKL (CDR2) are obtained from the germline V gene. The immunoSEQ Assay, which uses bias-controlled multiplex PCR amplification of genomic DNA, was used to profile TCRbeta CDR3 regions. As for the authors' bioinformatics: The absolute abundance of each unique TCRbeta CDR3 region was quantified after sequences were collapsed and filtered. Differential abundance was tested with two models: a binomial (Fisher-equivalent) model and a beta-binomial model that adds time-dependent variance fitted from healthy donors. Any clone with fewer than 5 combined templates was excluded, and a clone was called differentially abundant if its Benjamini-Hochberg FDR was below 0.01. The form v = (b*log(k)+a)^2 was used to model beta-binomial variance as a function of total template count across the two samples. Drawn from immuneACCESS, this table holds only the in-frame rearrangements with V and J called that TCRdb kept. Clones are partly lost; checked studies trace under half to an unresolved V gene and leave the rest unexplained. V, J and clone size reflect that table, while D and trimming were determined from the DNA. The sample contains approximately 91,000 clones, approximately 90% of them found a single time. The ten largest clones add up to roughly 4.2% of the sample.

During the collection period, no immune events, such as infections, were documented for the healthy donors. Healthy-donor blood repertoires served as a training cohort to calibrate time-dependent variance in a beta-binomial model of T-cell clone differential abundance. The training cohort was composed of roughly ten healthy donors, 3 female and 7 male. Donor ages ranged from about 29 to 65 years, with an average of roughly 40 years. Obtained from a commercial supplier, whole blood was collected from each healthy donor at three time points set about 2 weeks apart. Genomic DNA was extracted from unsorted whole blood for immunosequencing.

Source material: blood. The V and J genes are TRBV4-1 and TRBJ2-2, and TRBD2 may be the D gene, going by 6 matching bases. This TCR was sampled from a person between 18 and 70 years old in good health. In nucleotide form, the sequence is TGCGCCAGCACCCCGGAGGGCAGAAGGACCGGGGAGCTGTTTTTT. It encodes CASTPEGRRTGELFF.